This TCR beta chain originates from a study of identical twins. Whole-study results and caveats: Among out-of-frame alpha sequences shared by twins, low generation probability occurred in excess. There were fewer insertions in abundant cord blood beta clonotypes, but memory repertoires showed no such pattern.

Comment on this clonotype: What it recognizes is unknown.

A single record per CDR3 protein comes from TCRdb applying MiXCR to the 5' RACE reads. The sample contains about 550,000 distinct CDR3 sequences, around 20% of which appear only once. The CDR3 extends over 11 amino acids. The germline CDR1 and CDR2 sequences are SGHRS and YFSETQ. Trimming took off 10 bases at V and 5 bases at J, with 9 bases between the two ends. This sample also appeared in a second study, on yellow fever vaccine responses in identical twins. From that study: Twins' vaccine T cell response reportedly gave the appearance of partial convergence and partial personalization.

The material sequenced was CD4+ T cells sorted from blood. The sequence derives from a woman between 18 and 29 years old in good health. The V and J genes are TRBV5-1 and TRBJ2-2; no clear D. CDR3 bases: TGCGCCTGTCGAGGTACCGGGGAGCTGTTTTTT. This gives the protein CACRGTGELFF.